This entry lists 26 T cell receptor beta chains sequenced from one sample in a study of blood T cell repertoires in COVID-19. Clones were sequenced by immunoSEQ multiplex PCR, and TCRdb holds only the in-frame ones, with some missing. The profile covers about 150,000 clones, with 75% to 90% appearing a single time and roughly 4.5% taken by the ten largest. The sequenced sample was peripheral blood. Every receptor here comes from a woman aged 60-75 years with active or convalescent COVID-19.

This chain links TRBV29-1 with TRBJ2-7; 7 nucleotides align to TRBD1. The germline CDR1 and CDR2 sequences are SQVTM and ANQGSEA. CDR3 size: 13 residues. J gave up 4 bases and V 0 bases, and 3 bases lay outside the gene matches. The DNA of the CDR3 is TGCAGCGTTGAAGAGGGACAGCCGTACGAGCAGTACTTC. This translates into CSVEEGQPYEQYF.

This sequence joins TRBV5-1 and TRBJ1-4; TRBD1 aligns across 9 bases. The J segment lost 2 bases and the V segment lost 5 bases, leaving 7 bases of the junction unmatched. Germline-derived CDR1 and CDR2 are SGHRS and YFSETQ. The CDR3 is made up of 16 amino acids. CDR3 DNA: TGCGCCAGCAGGGGGACAGGGCTTAGGACTAATGAAAAACTGTTTTTT. The encoded protein is CASRGTGLRTNEKLFF.

The genes are TRBV7-2 and TRBJ2-7, with 10 bases identical to TRBD2. Losses at the gene ends were 4 bases for V and 3 bases for J; bases not matched to a gene: 6. The CDR3 consists of 15 residues. Germline CDR1 reads SGHTA; CDR2 reads FQGNSA. CDR3 sequence (DNA): TGTGCCAGCAGCTCTTCAGCGGGGGGGTTCTACGAGCAGTACTTC. It codes for CASSSSAGGFYEQYF.

The chain uses TRBV11-2 and TRBJ2-3; 10 nucleotides line up with TRBD2. This CDR3 spans 15 amino acids. CDR1 is SGHAT and CDR2 is FQNNGV in the germline V gene. V shed 0 bases and J 8 bases; nucleotides not matched to a gene: 5. CDR3 sequence (DNA): TGTGCCAGCAGCTTAGAGCCAGCGGGGGGGCCTACGCAGTATTTT. It specifies CASSLEPAGGPTQYF.

The chain couples TRBV3-1 (or the pseudogene TRBV3-2) to TRBJ2-2; TRBD2 is a possible D gene (6 bases). CDR3 length: 14 amino acids. The V gene lost 4 bases and the J gene lost 6 bases, with 12 bases spanning the gap. The germline gives CDR1 LGHDT, CDR2 YNNKEL (reference sequence). This chain's CDR3 is CASSRLTGAGELFF. The CDR3 bases are TGTGCCAGCAGCCGGCTTACGGGGGCCGGGGAGCTGTTTTTT.

V usage is TRBV18 and J usage is TRBJ1-6, with 8 nucleotides matching TRBD1. The CDR3 is 17 amino acids. Germline CDR1 reads KGHSH; CDR2 reads LQKENI. V was pared by 6 bases and J by 0 bases, with 7 bases of the junction left unmatched. The CDR3 sequence is CASSPTGGSSYNSPLHF. The DNA of the CDR3 is TGTGCCAGCTCTCCAACAGGGGGGAGCTCCTATAATTCACCCCTCCACTTT.

The chain couples TRBV9 to TRBJ2-7, with D perhaps TRBD1 (5 bases). Looked up from germline, CDR1 is SGDLS and CDR2 is YYNGEE. CDR3 length equals 14 residues. Deletions cut 4 bases from V and 2 bases from J, with 13 bases between. CDR3 nucleotides: TGTGCCAGCAGCCTATTCGACAGCACCTACGAGCAGTACTTC. This translates into CASSLFDSTYEQYF.

The CDR3 region is CSASRGGSETQYF. The CDR3 region has the DNA TGCAGTGCTAGTAGGGGGGGGAGCGAGACCCAGTACTTC. The chain has TRBV20-1 and TRBJ2-5; D possibly corresponds to TRBD2 (7 bases). V was shortened by 3 bases and J by 5 bases, with 13 bases between the two germline ends. This CDR3 is 13 amino acids long. The V gene's germline CDR1 is DFQATT and CDR2 SNEGSKA (reference sequence).

The chain combines TRBV3-1 (or the pseudogene TRBV3-2) with TRBJ1-2; D might be TRBD1 (5 bases). Between the trimmed V and J ends, which lost 4 bases and 4 bases, there was a span of 16 bases. This CDR3 is built from 15 residues. In germline, CDR1 is LGHDT, CDR2 YNNKEL (reference sequence). CDR3 bases: TGTGCCAGCAGCCTGGGGGGATCTGGGGCCTATGGCTACACCTTC. It specifies CASSLGGSGAYGYTF.

V usage is TRBV7-2 and J usage is TRBJ1-2, with 8 bases that match TRBD1. J lost 2 bases, V lost 4 bases, and 3 bases had no gene match. Germline V gene data show CDR1 as SGHTA and CDR2 as FQGNSA. The CDR3 loop spans 14 amino acids. CDR3 bases: TGTGCCAGCAGCTCCACAGGGGGGAACTATGGCTACACCTTC. This sequence encodes CASSSTGGNYGYTF.

The chain has TRBV2 and TRBJ1-4; 9 bases map to TRBD1. With V trimmed by 6 bases and J by 8 bases, 7 bases remained unmatched. The CDR3 has 14 residues. CDR1 is SNHLY, CDR2 FYNNEI, per germline. The CDR3 coding sequence is TGTGCCAGCAGCCTTACGGACAGGGGCGAAAAACTGTTTTTT. This sequence encodes CASSLTDRGEKLFF.

In this sample, this clone turned up a few times. The chain joins TRBV7-2 to TRBJ2-5; 11 bases line up with TRBD2. V was pared by 1 base and J by 0 bases, with 1 base of the junction left unmatched. The CDR3 is made up of 16 amino acids. The germline gives CDR1 SGHTA, CDR2 FQGNSA. The CDR3: CASSLGTSGYQETQYF. Written as DNA, the CDR3 is TGTGCCAGCAGCTTAGGGACTAGCGGGTACCAAGAGACCCAGTACTTC.

V and J are TRBV12-3 or TRBV12-4 and TRBJ1-4, with D possibly TRBD1 on 6 matching bases. This CDR3 comprises 13 residues. V dropped 8 bases and J dropped 5 bases, with 12 bases sitting between them. The CDR3 sequence is CASRDMANEKLFF. The CDR3 nucleotides read TGTGCCAGCCGGGACATGGCGAATGAAAAACTGTTTTTT.

The chain carries TRBV9 and TRBJ2-1; a weak D match, TRBD2 (7 bases). The CDR3 spans 12 residues. The V end lost 7 bases, the J end lost 7 bases, and 12 bases lay between the germline ends. CDR1 SGDLS and CDR2 YYNGEE come from the germline V gene. For the CDR3, the DNA is TGTGCCAGCGCGGGGGCGGGGAATGAGCAGTTCTTC. This sequence encodes CASAGAGNEQFF. The whole variable domain, filled in from reference TRBV9 and TRBJ2-1, reads DSGVTQTPKHLITATGQRVTLRCSPRSGDLSVYWYQQSLDQGLQFLIQYYNGEERAKGNILERFSAQQFPDLHSELNLSSLELGDSALYFCASAGAGNEQFFGPGTRLTVL.

The gene calls are TRBV2 and TRBJ1-2; D remains unclear. Germline CDR1 and CDR2: SNHLY and FYNNEI. The CDR3 spans 14 residues. Trimming removed 1 base at V and 0 bases at J, with 6 bases between. The CDR3 sequence is CASSEGGANYGYTF. CDR3 coding DNA: TGTGCCAGCAGTGAAGGCGGGGCTAACTATGGCTACACCTTC.

The genes are TRBV5-1 and TRBJ2-3, with D possibly TRBD1 on 6 matching bases. Trimming took off 0 bases at V and 3 bases at J, with 11 bases between the two ends. Germline CDR1 and CDR2: SGHRS and YFSETQ. The CDR3 has 15 residues. CDR3 nucleotide sequence: TGCGCCAGCAGCTTGGGTGCAGGGGTGACAGATACGCAGTATTTT. It specifies CASSLGAGVTDTQYF.

The V and J genes are TRBV18 and TRBJ1-2; D is perhaps TRBD1 (6 bases). This CDR3 is built from 17 residues. In germline, CDR1 is KGHSH, CDR2 LQKENI. Trimming removed 0 bases from V and 5 bases from J, with 19 bases in between. The CDR3 is CASSPPEKGGGRYGYTF. CDR3 bases: TGTGCCAGCTCACCACCCGAGAAGGGAGGGGGACGTTATGGCTACACCTTC.

This chain links TRBV10-1 with TRBJ2-6, with 9 bases identical to TRBD1. After removal of 6 bases from V and 2 bases from J, the junction contained 8 bases not matched to a gene. The CDR3 has 17 residues. Germline CDR1 reads WNHNN; CDR2 reads SYGVQD (reference sequence). The CDR3 loop is CASRTGTGSAGANVLTF. The DNA for the CDR3 is TGCGCCAGCAGAACCGGGACAGGGTCGGCTGGGGCCAACGTCCTGACTTTC.

The V gene is TRBV5-4, the J gene TRBJ2-5; a weak D match, TRBD2 (7 bases). The CDR3 totals 16 residues. Germline CDR1 SGHNT, CDR2 YYREEE (reference sequence). V dropped 10 bases and J dropped 3 bases, with 25 bases sitting between them. CDR3 in amino acids: CAAARSGGAWKETQYF. CDR3 DNA sequence: TGTGCCGCTGCAAGATCGGGGGGCGCCTGGAAAGAGACCCAGTACTTC.

Comments on this clone: At one end, the junction sequence differs from germline, possibly due to a read error. In DNA, the CDR3 is TGCGCCAGCAGCTGGTCTAGCAAAGATACGCAGTATTTT. Translating it yields CASSWSSKDTQYF. The chain links TRBV5-1 to TRBJ2-3; the D gene is possibly TRBD2 (5 bases). The V gene's germline CDR1 is SGHRS and CDR2 YFSETQ. CDR3 length: 13 amino acids. The variable domain in full, completed from reference TRBV5-1 and TRBJ2-3, reads KAGVTQTPRYLIKTRGQQVTLSCSPISGHRSVSWYQQTPGQGLQFLFEYFSETQRNKGNFPGRFSGRQFSNSRSEMNVSTLELGDSALYLCASSWSSKDTQYFGPGTRLTVL.

The CDR3 bases are TGTGCCACCCAGGGGACTGGAAACACCATATATTTT. Protein product: CATQGTGNTIYF. This rearrangement joins TRBV12-3 or TRBV12-4 to TRBJ1-3, with D perhaps TRBD1 (6 bases). Trimming removed 10 bases from V and 2 bases from J, with 9 bases in between. CDR3 length: 12 residues.

The chain links TRBV28 to TRBJ2-2; perhaps TRBD2 as D (6 bases). The CDR3 has 16 residues. CDR1 and CDR2 (germline): MDHEN, SYDVKM. Deletions cut 8 bases from V and 3 bases from J, with 19 bases between. CDR3 in amino acids: CASVYRTREDTGELFF. The CDR3 region has the DNA TGTGCCAGCGTATACCGGACGCGGGAAGACACCGGGGAGCTGTTTTTT.

The V gene is TRBV6-5, the J gene TRBJ2-3; TRBD2 aligns across 9 bases. CDR1 is MNHEY and CDR2 is SVGAGI in the germline V gene. V was clipped by 7 bases and J by 7 bases; unmatched bases: 12. The CDR3 contains 15 residues. CDR3 loop: CASTATSGLTNTQYF. CDR3 sequence (DNA): TGTGCCAGCACGGCGACTAGCGGACTGACTAATACGCAGTATTTT.

The CDR3 is CASSLRAGTGFSYEQYF. The CDR3 DNA sequence: TGTGCCAGCAGCTTAAGGGCCGGGACAGGGTTCTCCTACGAGCAGTACTTC. The chain employs TRBV7-3 and TRBJ2-7, with 9 bases fitting TRBD1. In germline, CDR1 is SGHTA, CDR2 FQGTGA. CDR3 length: 17 amino acids. Trimming at V came to 1 base and at J to 0 bases, leaving 7 bases not matched to a gene.

This chain joins TRBV18 and TRBJ2-7; the D gene is possibly TRBD1 (6 bases). Germline loops: CDR1 KGHSH, CDR2 LQKENI. The length of the CDR3 is 13 residues. Trimming took off 5 bases at V and 2 bases at J, with 10 bases between the two ends. CDR3 sequence: CASSSGQTYEQYF. In DNA form, the CDR3 reads TGTGCCAGCTCAAGTGGACAGACCTACGAGCAGTACTTC.

The gene calls are TRBV14 and TRBJ2-3; D not resolved. The CDR3 loop spans 13 amino acids. Trimming shortened V by 6 bases and J by 2 bases, and 9 bases separated the two germline ends. The V gene's germline CDR1 is SGHDN and CDR2 FVKESK. The CDR3 nucleotides are TGTGCCAGCAGAAGAGCTATCACAGATACGCAGTATTTT. It codes for CASRRAITDTQYF.